These 30 T cell receptor beta chains came from one sample sequenced in a study of shared clonotypes between healthy human individuals. Clones were read by immunoSEQ multiplex PCR, and TCRdb kept only the in-frame ones, dropping some. The repertoire holds about 1 million clones, with about three quarters as singletons. Sequenced: memory CD4+ T cells sorted from blood. Subset described: CD45RA-negative fraction. All receptors derive from a man younger than 30 in good health.

The V gene is TRBV11-2, the J gene TRBJ2-7, with 7 bases aligning to TRBD2. CDR1 SGHAT and CDR2 FQNNGV come from the germline V gene. This CDR3 contains 13 residues. V lost 0 bases to trimming and J lost 7 bases; unmatched junction nucleotides: 3. CDR3 in amino acids: CASSLDREGEQYF. The CDR3 nucleotides read TGTGCCAGCAGCTTAGACAGGGAGGGAGAGCAGTACTTC.

The rearrangement joins TRBV18 to TRBJ2-5; 8 bases match TRBD1. J gave up 4 bases and V 2 bases, and 6 bases lay outside the gene matches. This CDR3 has 15 residues. CDR1 and CDR2 (germline): KGHSH, LQKENI. CDR3 protein: CASSPRQGSGETQYF. The CDR3 DNA is TGTGCCAGCTCACCAAGACAGGGGAGCGGAGAGACCCAGTACTTC.

The J gene is TRBJ2-3, the V gene TRBV9; 7 bases match TRBD2. This CDR3 contains 16 residues. Germline loops: CDR1 SGDLS, CDR2 YYNGEE. V lost 0 bases and J lost 5; bases outside the gene matches: 9. In DNA, the CDR3 is TGTGCCAGCAGCGTAGCTGGGAGGGATGGGGGAGATACGCAGTATTTT. Its protein product is CASSVAGRDGGDTQYF. Full variable domain (missing parts from reference TRBV9 and TRBJ2-3): DSGVTQTPKHLITATGQRVTLRCSPRSGDLSVYWYQQSLDQGLQFLIQYYNGEERAKGNILERFSAQQFPDLHSELNLSSLELGDSALYFCASSVAGRDGGDTQYFGPGTRLTVL.

The V gene is TRBV6-1, the J gene TRBJ1-5; the match to TRBD1 covers 7 bases. Germline CDR1 and CDR2: MNHNS and SASEGT. V was clipped by 8 bases and J by 2 bases; unmatched bases: 3. This CDR3 region has 13 residues. The chain's CDR3 is CASDREGNQPQHF. The CDR3 nucleotides are TGTGCCAGCGACAGGGAAGGCAATCAGCCCCAGCATTTT.

This sequence joins TRBV11-2 and TRBJ2-5; either TRBD1 or TRBD2 may fit D (6 bases each). The germline V and J ends were trimmed by 1 base and 5 bases, with 20 bases remaining between them. This CDR3 is 17 amino acids long. The germline V gene has CDR1 SGHAT and CDR2 FQNNGV. CDR3 DNA: TGTGCCAGCAGCTTAGGCGCCAAGGGGGGCCTCGGGGAGACCCAGTACTTC. Translation: CASSLGAKGGLGETQYF. The full variable domain, its missing parts supplied by reference TRBV11-2 and TRBJ2-5, is EAGVAQSPRYKIIEKRQSVAFWCNPISGHATLYWYQQILGQGPKLLIQFQNNGVVDDSQLPKDRFSAERLKGVDSTLKIQPAKLEDSAVYLCASSLGAKGGLGETQYFGPGTRLLVL.

The chain has TRBV14 and TRBJ2-2, with 11 bases that match TRBD2. V dropped 4 bases and J dropped 1; count of bases not matched to a gene: 5. The CDR3 spans 17 residues. Per germline, CDR1 SGHDN and CDR2 FVKESK. The CDR3 protein is CASSLRLAGMNTGELFF. As DNA, the CDR3 is TGTGCCAGCAGCCTTAGACTAGCGGGGATGAACACCGGGGAGCTGTTTTTT.

This clone has just one count. CDR3 in DNA: TGTGCCAGCAGTGTCGAGTCGACAGTCAATCAGCCCCAGCATTTT. This codes for CASSVESTVNQPQHF. The J gene is TRBJ1-5, the V gene TRBV6-1, with D possibly matching TRBD1 (5 bases). This CDR3 is 15 amino acids long. CDR1 is MNHNS, CDR2 SASEGT, per germline. The germline V and J ends were trimmed by 4 bases and 3 bases, with 13 bases remaining between them.

V and J are TRBV5-1 and TRBJ2-3, with TRBD2 matching over 8 bases. This CDR3 has 15 residues. J lost 3 bases, V lost 1 base, and 4 bases had no gene match. From germline, CDR1 is SGHRS and CDR2 YFSETQ. CDR3 sequence (DNA): TGCGCCAGCAGCTTGTACGGGAGGGGGACAGATACGCAGTATTTT. Translated: CASSLYGRGTDTQYF.

The rearrangement links TRBV18 to TRBJ2-7; D is tentatively TRBD1 or TRBD2 (5 bases each). Germline CDR1 and CDR2: KGHSH and LQKENI. The V end lost 3 bases, the J end lost 4 bases, and 10 bases lay between the germline ends. CDR3 length: 13 amino acids. The CDR3 here is CASSPRDQYEQYF. The CDR3 region has the DNA TGTGCCAGCTCACCCCGGGACCAGTACGAGCAGTACTTC.

V gene TRBV7-9 combines with J gene TRBJ2-6; a possible D gene is TRBD1 (6 bases). Trimming pared 5 bases from V and 0 bases from J, leaving 8 bases between. This CDR3 spans 15 amino acids. Germline V gene data show CDR1 as SEHNR and CDR2 as FQNEAQ (reference sequence). Here the CDR3 reads CASSRDTSGANVLTF. As DNA, the CDR3 is TGTGCCAGCAGCCGGGACACCTCTGGGGCCAACGTCCTGACTTTC.

The chain is built from TRBV6-5 and TRBJ2-3, with D perhaps matching TRBD1 or TRBD2 (6 bases each). Between the trimmed V and J ends, which lost 4 bases and 4 bases, there was a span of 15 bases. The CDR3 contains 15 residues. Germline lookup yields CDR1 MNHEY and CDR2 SVGAGI. The CDR3 loop reads CASSLEGGVPDTQYF. CDR3 bases: TGTGCCAGCAGTTTGGAGGGGGGAGTACCAGATACGCAGTATTTT.

The V gene is TRBV18, the J gene TRBJ2-7; 7 bases line up with TRBD1. Germline trimming cut 6 bases from V and 0 bases from J; bases unmatched to any gene: 2. In germline, CDR1 is KGHSH, CDR2 LQKENI. This CDR3 spans 13 amino acids. CDR3 loop: CASSRQGSYEQYF. The CDR3 bases are TGTGCCAGCTCCCGACAGGGCTCCTACGAGCAGTACTTC.

This clone has just one count. Other DNA sequences from this sample encode an identical CDR3 as well. CDR3 amino acids: CASSLASGSGANVLTF. CDR3 DNA sequence: TGTGCCAGCAGCTTAGCGTCGGGCTCTGGGGCCAACGTCCTGACTTTC. The chain has TRBV11-3 and TRBJ2-6; D ambiguous. In germline, CDR1 is SGHNT, CDR2 YENEEA. With 1 base removed from V and 0 bases from J, the gap between germline ends came to 7 bases. The CDR3 extends over 16 amino acids.

The chain combines TRBV30 with TRBJ1-5; D is undetermined. The CDR3 extends over 14 amino acids. Germline CDR1 GTSNPN, CDR2 SVGIG (reference sequence). Trimming took 0 bases from V and 7 from J, leaving 13 bases between them. CDR3 coding DNA: TGTGCCTGGAGTGTAAACAAGGGCGACCAGCCCCAGCATTTT. This encodes CAWSVNKGDQPQHF.

The gene calls are TRBV28 and TRBJ1-4; 9 bases map to TRBD1. The CDR3 consists of 14 residues. CDR1 and CDR2 from the germline V gene are MDHEN and SYDVKM. The junction had 8 bases not matched to a gene; V was cut back by 7 bases and J by 8 bases. The CDR3 reads CASNRDRVEEKLFF. Here the CDR3 DNA reads TGTGCCAGCAACAGGGACAGGGTGGAAGAAAAACTGTTTTTT. The whole variable domain, filled in from reference TRBV28 and TRBJ1-4, reads DVKVTQSSRYLVKRTGEKVFLECVQDMDHENMFWYRQDPGLGLRLIYFSYDVKMKEKGDIPEGYSVSREKKERFSLILESASTNQTSMYLCASNRDRVEEKLFFGSGTQLSVL.

The chain links TRBV11-2 to TRBJ1-5, with D maybe TRBD1 (5 bases). The V gene lost 5 bases and the J gene lost 3 bases, with 14 bases spanning the gap. The CDR3 loop spans 15 amino acids. CDR1 is SGHAT, CDR2 FQNNGV, per germline. CDR3 in amino acids: CASSPGTAANQPQHF. In DNA form, the CDR3 reads TGTGCCAGCAGCCCGGGGACGGCCGCCAATCAGCCCCAGCATTTT.

V usage is TRBV7-2 and J usage is TRBJ2-1; D gene ambiguous. CDR1 SGHTA and CDR2 FQGNSA come from the germline V gene. The length of the CDR3 is 14 residues. Trimming left V 5 bases short and J 9 bases short, with 17 bases between. The CDR3 spells CASSHRTPGVEQFF. The CDR3 DNA follows: TGTGCCAGCAGCCACCGGACCCCTGGGGTTGAGCAGTTCTTC.

The V call is TRBV5-1, the J call TRBJ2-2, with 7 positions matching TRBD2. V lost 5 bases, J lost 0 bases, and 4 bases stayed unmatched. The CDR3 is made up of 15 amino acids. Germline V lookup: CDR1 SGHRS, CDR2 YFSETQ. CDR3 DNA: TGCGCCAGCAGGCTAGCGGTTACGAACACCGGGGAGCTGTTTTTT. Translated: CASRLAVTNTGELFF.

This chain uses TRBV7-2 with TRBJ2-7; 8 bases agree with TRBD1. J lost 2 bases, V lost 4 bases, and 4 bases had no gene match. This CDR3 has 14 residues. Germline V CDR1 and CDR2: SGHTA, FQGNSA. Here the CDR3 reads CASSSGQVPYEQYF. DNA for the CDR3: TGTGCCAGCAGCTCGGGACAGGTTCCCTACGAGCAGTACTTC.

The V gene is TRBV19, the J gene TRBJ2-2, with D possibly matching TRBD1 (6 bases). The germline CDR1 and CDR2 sequences are LNHDA and SQIVND (reference sequence). There are 13 residues in the CDR3. V lost 5 bases and J 7 bases, leaving 11 bases between the germline ends. The CDR3 sequence: CASSLGAVGELFF. Written as DNA, the CDR3 is TGTGCCAGTAGTTTGGGGGCGGTCGGGGAGCTGTTTTTT.

Remarks on this clone: This sample includes further DNA sequences coding for the same CDR3. The chain couples TRBV25-1 to TRBJ2-2; no clear D. Trimming shortened V by 3 bases and J by 1 base, and 3 bases separated the two germline ends. Germline V gene lookup returns CDR1 MGHDK and CDR2 SYGVNS. The CDR3 is made up of 13 amino acids. CDR3 sequence: CASSDRNTGELFF. CDR3 nucleotide sequence: TGTGCCAGCAGTGATCGGAACACCGGGGAGCTGTTTTTT.

The rearrangement joins TRBV5-4 to TRBJ2-7; D tentatively fits TRBD1 or TRBD2 (6 bases each). The CDR3 is 14 amino acids. V was clipped by 0 bases and J by 3 bases, with 10 bases between them. Looked up from germline, CDR1 is SGHNT and CDR2 is YYREEE (reference sequence). CDR3 sequence (DNA): TGTGCCAGCAGCTTGGGGGGGGCTGTCTACGAGCAGTACTTC. As protein: CASSLGGAVYEQYF.

This clone was seen once. The chain recombines TRBV28 with TRBJ2-1; weak D call: TRBD1 (6 bases). The CDR3 spans 13 residues. V was cut by 5 bases and J by 8 bases, with 13 bases left in between. Germline assignment: CDR1 MDHEN and CDR2 SYDVKM. The CDR3 sequence is CASSPGDKDEQFF. In nucleotides, the CDR3 is TGTGCCAGCAGTCCCGGGGACAAAGATGAGCAGTTCTTC.

This clone was picked up one time. This chain links TRBV5-6 with TRBJ1-1; weak D call: TRBD1 (6 bases). Trimming cost V 3 bases and J 5 bases, with 14 bases left between them. The CDR3 consists of 14 residues. Germline CDR1 SGHDT, CDR2 YYEEEE. The CDR3 loop reads CASSSNTGLTEAFF. The CDR3 DNA follows: TGTGCCAGCAGCTCCAATACAGGGTTGACTGAAGCTTTCTTT.

The chain combines TRBV5-8 with TRBJ1-2; TRBD1 aligns across 8 bases. With V trimmed by 6 bases and J by 2 bases, 6 bases remained unmatched. Germline CDR1 SGHTS, CDR2 YDEGEE. The CDR3 runs 14 residues. The DNA of the CDR3 is TGTGCCAGCAACCTACAGGGGGTGAACTATGGCTACACCTTC. Protein sequence: CASNLQGVNYGYTF.

V is TRBV28 and J is TRBJ2-5; TRBD1 agrees at 8 bases. The junction had 12 bases not matched to a gene; V was cut back by 4 bases and J by 5 bases. The CDR3 covers 16 residues. Looked up from germline, CDR1 is MDHEN and CDR2 is SYDVKM. CDR3 sequence (DNA): TGTGCCAGCAGTTGGGGACAGGACCCGAGGTGGGAGACCCAGTACTTC. Translated, it gives CASSWGQDPRWETQYF.

The chain joins TRBV10-2 to TRBJ1-2; D is unresolved. The CDR3 consists of 13 residues. V lost 4 bases and J 6 bases, leaving 12 bases between the germline ends. Germline assignment: CDR1 WSHSY and CDR2 SAAADI. The chain's CDR3 is CASSGNPGDGYTF. The CDR3 DNA reads as TGCGCCAGCAGTGGAAATCCGGGCGATGGCTACACCTTC.

V gene TRBV6-5 combines with J gene TRBJ2-1; TRBD2 might be the D (5 bases). Germline CDR1 is MNHEY and CDR2 is SVGAGI. This CDR3 has 13 amino acids. V shed 9 bases and J shed 5 bases, with 14 bases lying between them. This CDR3 is CASKDLAHNEQFF. The CDR3 DNA reads as TGTGCCAGTAAGGACTTGGCCCACAATGAGCAGTTCTTC.

This chain uses TRBV5-4 with TRBJ2-1; the D is unclear. CDR1 and CDR2 (germline): SGHNT, YYREEE (reference sequence). V lost 4 bases, J lost 2 bases, and 13 bases lay in between. The CDR3 has 15 residues. CDR3 loop: CASSQKIGTYNEQFF. The CDR3 nucleotides are TGTGCCAGCAGCCAGAAGATTGGCACCTACAATGAGCAGTTCTTC.

This rearrangement joins TRBV6-6 to TRBJ1-2; D unclear. V was trimmed by 10 bases and J by 5 bases, leaving 20 bases between them. Germline V gives CDR1 MNHNY, CDR2 SVGAGI (reference sequence). The CDR3 sequence is 14 residues long. Here the CDR3 DNA reads TGTGCCACTTTGTCGCCGGGGTGGCCTTATGGCTACACCTTC. It translates to CATLSPGWPYGYTF.